These T cell receptor beta chains were read from a single sample in a study of T cell responses to AZD1222 COVID-19 vaccine. Sequencing was performed with immunoSEQ multiplex PCR; in TCRdb, only in-frame clones are kept and a portion is missing. The sample includes fewer than 180,000 clones, roughly 90% of them seen just once. The sample was peripheral blood, taken 28 days after the second AZD1222 dose. The origin of the receptors is an adult who received the AZD1222 COVID-19 vaccine. Both conserved end residues are part of each CDR3. Each record gives: D gene, clone size, J gene, V gene, CDR3 protein, CDR3 DNA. D genes are given only for firm matches. Clone size appears in some rows only: once, few, many, or a class for an expanded clone.

d_gene: NA
abundance: NA
j_gene: TRBJ2-3
v_gene: TRBV30
CDR3aa: CAWSAGQPRGDTQYF
CDR3nt: TGTGCCTGGAGCGCGGGACAGCCACGGGGAGATACGCAGTATTTT

d_gene: TRBD1
abundance: NA
j_gene: TRBJ1-4
v_gene: TRBV19
CDR3aa: CAIRDRDEKLFF
CDR3nt: TGTGCCATCCGGGACAGGGATGAAAAACTGTTTTTT

d_gene: TRBD2
abundance: NA
j_gene: TRBJ2-1
v_gene: TRBV5-1
CDR3aa: CASSLGVAGGYEQFF
CDR3nt: TGCGCCAGCAGCTTAGGAGTTGCGGGAGGGTATGAGCAGTTCTTC

d_gene: TRBD1
abundance: NA
j_gene: TRBJ2-3
v_gene: TRBV19
CDR3aa: CASSIVTGGTDTQYF
CDR3nt: TGTGCCAGTAGTATAGTCACAGGGGGAACAGATACGCAGTATTTT

d_gene: TRBD2
abundance: NA
j_gene: TRBJ2-1
v_gene: TRBV30
CDR3aa: CAWSVPAGGSPRLWNEQFF
CDR3nt: TGTGCCTGGAGTGTCCCAGCGGGAGGATCCCCAAGATTGTGGAATGAGCAGTTCTTC

d_gene: TRBD2
abundance: NA
j_gene: TRBJ2-1
v_gene: TRBV11-2
CDR3aa: CASSPRLAGEGSQFF
CDR3nt: TGTGCCAGCAGCCCTCGACTAGCGGGAGAAGGTTCGCAGTTCTTC

d_gene: NA
abundance: NA
j_gene: TRBJ2-7
v_gene: TRBV7-9
CDR3aa: CASSLAGSYEQYF
CDR3nt: TGTGCCAGCAGCTTAGCCGGTTCCTACGAGCAGTACTTC

d_gene: TRBD1
abundance: NA
j_gene: TRBJ1-6
v_gene: TRBV10-3
CDR3aa: CAIGLTGVGSPLHF
CDR3nt: TGTGCCATCGGACTGACAGGGGTGGGTTCACCCCTCCACTTT

d_gene: NA
abundance: NA
j_gene: TRBJ2-7
v_gene: TRBV11-2
CDR3aa: CASSLDRLVYEQYF
CDR3nt: TGTGCCAGCAGCTTAGACAGATTAGTATACGAGCAGTACTTC

d_gene: NA
abundance: NA
j_gene: TRBJ1-1
v_gene: TRBV5-1
CDR3aa: CASSLEADMNTEAFF
CDR3nt: TGCGCCAGCAGCTTGGAGGCGGACATGAACACTGAAGCTTTCTTT

d_gene: NA
abundance: NA
j_gene: TRBJ2-7
v_gene: TRBV5-1
CDR3aa: CASSSAYEQYF
CDR3nt: TGCGCCAGCAGCTCCGCCTACGAGCAGTACTTC

d_gene: NA
abundance: NA
j_gene: TRBJ2-3
v_gene: TRBV10-3
CDR3aa: CAISEPSGTDTQYF
CDR3nt: TGTGCCATCAGTGAACCGAGCGGCACGGATACGCAGTATTTT

d_gene: TRBD1
abundance: NA
j_gene: TRBJ1-1
v_gene: TRBV19
CDR3aa: CASSITGGLTEAFF
CDR3nt: TGTGCCAGTAGTATCACAGGGGGTCTCACTGAAGCTTTCTTT

d_gene: TRBD1
abundance: NA
j_gene: TRBJ1-1
v_gene: TRBV15
CDR3aa: CATSDRGHTEAFF
CDR3nt: TGTGCCACCAGCGACAGGGGGCATACTGAAGCTTTCTTT

d_gene: NA
abundance: NA
j_gene: TRBJ2-2
v_gene: TRBV18
CDR3aa: CASSPTGNTGELFF
CDR3nt: TGTGCCAGCTCACCGACAGGAAACACCGGGGAGCTGTTTTTT

d_gene: NA
abundance: NA
j_gene: TRBJ1-4
v_gene: TRBV2
CDR3aa: CASSESGREKLFF
CDR3nt: TGTGCCAGCAGTGAGTCGGGGAGAGAAAAACTGTTTTTT

d_gene: NA
abundance: NA
j_gene: TRBJ1-2
v_gene: TRBV5-6
CDR3aa: CASSLATGTGYGYTF
CDR3nt: TGTGCCAGCAGCTTGGCTACAGGGACCGGCTATGGCTACACCTTC

d_gene: NA
abundance: NA
j_gene: TRBJ2-1
v_gene: TRBV4-1
CDR3aa: CASSQDPYGDFYEQFF
CDR3nt: TGCGCCAGCAGCCAAGATCCGTACGGGGATTTCTATGAGCAGTTCTTC

d_gene: TRBD1
abundance: once
j_gene: TRBJ1-6
v_gene: TRBV11-2
CDR3aa: CASSLETGGPSPLHF
CDR3nt: TGTGCCAGCAGCTTAGAGACAGGGGGGCCATCACCCCTCCACTTT

d_gene: NA
abundance: NA
j_gene: TRBJ1-2
v_gene: TRBV12-3/TRBV12-4
CDR3aa: CASSPGGGSGYTF
CDR3nt: TGTGCCAGCAGCCCCGGGGGCGGGTCGGGCTACACCTTC

d_gene: NA
abundance: NA
j_gene: TRBJ2-1
v_gene: TRBV3-1/TRBV3-2
CDR3aa: CASSQDVLNYNEQFF
CDR3nt: TGTGCCAGCAGCCAAGATGTTCTGAACTACAATGAGCAGTTCTTC

d_gene: TRBD1
abundance: few
j_gene: TRBJ1-4
v_gene: TRBV20-1
CDR3aa: CSASSDRALMELFF
CDR3nt: TGCAGTGCTAGTTCCGACAGGGCCCTCATGGAACTGTTTTTT

d_gene: TRBD2
abundance: NA
j_gene: TRBJ2-7
v_gene: TRBV9
CDR3aa: CASSGGTSGSYEQYF
CDR3nt: TGTGCCAGCAGCGGAGGCACTAGCGGGAGCTACGAGCAGTACTTC

d_gene: TRBD1
abundance: NA
j_gene: TRBJ1-3
v_gene: TRBV5-1
CDR3aa: CASSSGQGPGNTIYF
CDR3nt: TGCGCCAGCAGCTCCGGACAGGGACCTGGAAACACCATATATTTT

d_gene: NA
abundance: NA
j_gene: TRBJ1-2
v_gene: TRBV7-2
CDR3aa: CASSRGQAQRINYGYTF
CDR3nt: TGTGCCAGCTCGCGCGGGCAGGCCCAGCGCATTAACTATGGCTACACCTTC

d_gene: TRBD2
abundance: NA
j_gene: TRBJ2-5
v_gene: TRBV9
CDR3aa: CASSAEGLAGSGQETQYF
CDR3nt: TGTGCCAGCAGCGCCGAGGGACTAGCGGGAAGCGGGCAAGAGACCCAGTACTTC

d_gene: NA
abundance: NA
j_gene: TRBJ1-2
v_gene: TRBV30
CDR3aa: CAWAFTGGQSYGYTF
CDR3nt: TGTGCCTGGGCGTTCACTGGGGGGCAAAGCTATGGCTACACCTTC

d_gene: NA
abundance: NA
j_gene: TRBJ1-2
v_gene: TRBV29-1
CDR3aa: CSVDKGEHTYGYTF
CDR3nt: TGCAGCGTTGATAAGGGGGAGCATACCTATGGCTACACCTTC

d_gene: NA
abundance: few
j_gene: TRBJ1-1
v_gene: TRBV12-3/TRBV12-4
CDR3aa: CASSLFGGTEAFF
CDR3nt: TGTGCCAGCAGTTTATTTGGGGGCACTGAAGCTTTCTTT

d_gene: TRBD1
abundance: NA
j_gene: TRBJ1-1
v_gene: TRBV28
CDR3aa: CAISGQGKAEAFF
CDR3nt: TGTGCCATCTCAGGACAGGGTAAGGCTGAAGCTTTCTTT

d_gene: NA
abundance: NA
j_gene: TRBJ1-2
v_gene: TRBV2
CDR3aa: CARYSYGYTF
CDR3nt: TGTGCCAGATACTCCTATGGCTACACCTTC

d_gene: TRBD1
abundance: few
j_gene: TRBJ1-2
v_gene: TRBV10-3
CDR3aa: CATGQAEYGYTF
CDR3nt: TGTGCCACTGGACAGGCGGAGTATGGCTACACCTTC

d_gene: NA
abundance: NA
j_gene: TRBJ1-1
v_gene: TRBV30
CDR3aa: CAWSVPGAGTEAFF
CDR3nt: TGTGCCTGGAGTGTACCAGGGGCTGGCACTGAAGCTTTCTTT

d_gene: TRBD2
abundance: NA
j_gene: TRBJ2-1
v_gene: TRBV6-5
CDR3aa: CASTAGGLVEQFF
CDR3nt: TGTGCCAGCACGGCGGGAGGGCTCGTTGAGCAGTTCTTC

d_gene: NA
abundance: NA
j_gene: TRBJ1-2
v_gene: TRBV29-1
CDR3aa: CSVGHRDLLGYTF
CDR3nt: TGCAGCGTTGGCCACAGGGACCTGCTGGGCTACACCTTC

d_gene: TRBD2
abundance: NA
j_gene: TRBJ2-1
v_gene: TRBV7-2
CDR3aa: CASFPRLAAVNEQFF
CDR3nt: TGTGCCAGCTTCCCTCGACTAGCGGCGGTAAATGAGCAGTTCTTC

d_gene: TRBD1
abundance: NA
j_gene: TRBJ2-2
v_gene: TRBV5-1
CDR3aa: CASRPFPGQGLGTGELFF
CDR3nt: TGCGCCAGCAGGCCCTTCCCGGGACAGGGTCTTGGCACCGGGGAGCTGTTTTTT

d_gene: TRBD1
abundance: NA
j_gene: TRBJ1-6
v_gene: TRBV2
CDR3aa: CASRDRRNSPLHF
CDR3nt: TGTGCCAGCAGGGACAGGCGGAATTCACCCCTCCACTTT

d_gene: NA
abundance: NA
j_gene: TRBJ2-7
v_gene: TRBV5-7
CDR3aa: CASSLYDSLSVDEQYF
CDR3nt: TGTGCCAGCAGCTTGTACGACAGCCTGTCAGTAGACGAGCAGTACTTC

d_gene: NA
abundance: once
j_gene: TRBJ1-1
v_gene: TRBV7-9
CDR3aa: CASSRAVGGGTEAFF
CDR3nt: TGTGCCAGCAGCCGGGCAGTGGGAGGGGGCACTGAAGCTTTCTTT

d_gene: NA
abundance: NA
j_gene: TRBJ2-2
v_gene: TRBV12-5
CDR3aa: CASGPRAGGGELFF
CDR3nt: TGTGCTAGTGGTCCCCGGGCCGGTGGGGGGGAGCTGTTTTTT